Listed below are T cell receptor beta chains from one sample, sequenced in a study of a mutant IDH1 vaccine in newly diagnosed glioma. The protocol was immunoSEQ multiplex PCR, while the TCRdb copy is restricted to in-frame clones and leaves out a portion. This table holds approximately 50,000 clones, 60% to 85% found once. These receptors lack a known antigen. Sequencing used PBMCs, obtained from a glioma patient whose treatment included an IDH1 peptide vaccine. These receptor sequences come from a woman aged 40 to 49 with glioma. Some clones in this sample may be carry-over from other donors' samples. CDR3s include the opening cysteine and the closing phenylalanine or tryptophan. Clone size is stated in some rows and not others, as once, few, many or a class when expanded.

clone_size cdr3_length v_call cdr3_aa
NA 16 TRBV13 CASSMLGRRPTDTQYF
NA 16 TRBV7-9 CASSLDPSVSSYEQYF
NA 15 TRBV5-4 CASFPQQGVNTEAFF
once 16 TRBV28 CASSLALSGSSYEQYF
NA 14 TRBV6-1 CASNYRGLGAEAFF
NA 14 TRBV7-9 CASSYGQSRDGYTF
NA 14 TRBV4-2 CASSQVSEERGYTF
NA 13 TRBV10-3 CAIRRALTDTQYF
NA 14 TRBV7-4 CASSLGHLNQPQHF
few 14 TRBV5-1 CASSEMGGTDTQYF
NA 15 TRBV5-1 CASSGRQGSYNEQFF
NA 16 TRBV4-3 CASSQILAGATDTQYF
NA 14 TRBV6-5 CASRRRDSNNEQFF
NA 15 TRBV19 CASRPVLSPYEKLFF
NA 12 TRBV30 CAWSPENYGYTF
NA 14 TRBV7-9 CASLGGGVNNEQFF
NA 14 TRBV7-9 CASSKENRAYEQYF
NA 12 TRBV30 CAWNTGPAEAFF
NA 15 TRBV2 CASMTLGTVSYEQYF
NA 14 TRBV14 CASSQNRGGHGYTF
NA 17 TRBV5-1 CASSLIGSSGATGELFF
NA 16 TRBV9 CASSGGTSGLTDTQYF
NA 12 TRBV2 CATRVPNTEAFF
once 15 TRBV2 CASTPGTANNYGYTF
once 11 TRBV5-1 CASSFSGVAFF
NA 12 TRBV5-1 CASSSGSYGYTF
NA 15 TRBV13 CASSPQTDLNTEAFF
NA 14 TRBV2 CASTEQGSAETQYF
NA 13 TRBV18 CASSPGRSSEQYF
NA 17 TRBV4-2 CASSQRGDGSSYNEQFF
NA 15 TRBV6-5 CASSPGQGAFTEAFF
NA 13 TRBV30 CAWSPTLNQPQHF
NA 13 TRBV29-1 CSVEGQGYNEQFF
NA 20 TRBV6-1 CASSVGDYRTGRWMNTEAFF
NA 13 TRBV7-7 CASSRGPTDTQYF
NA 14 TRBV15 CATSKGDLTYEQYF
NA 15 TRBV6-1 CASSGGQGGWDEQYF
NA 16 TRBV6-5 CASSYSPRGDGYGYTF
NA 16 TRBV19 CASSIEGEPLSYEQYF
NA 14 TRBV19 CASSIPGVDYGYTF
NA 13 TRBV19 CASSMWLREEQYF
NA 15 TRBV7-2 CASSLGVTGIETQYF
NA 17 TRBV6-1 CASSEEGGGRYNSPLHF
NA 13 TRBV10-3 CALKQGAGTEAFF
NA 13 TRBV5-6 CASSLAQLGEQYF
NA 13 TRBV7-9 CASSLVGGPEAFF
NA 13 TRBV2 CASSRTEGYGYTF
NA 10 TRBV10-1 CASTLWGYTF
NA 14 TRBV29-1 CSVEIGMANEKLFF
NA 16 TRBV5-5 CASSPGQGQANEKLFF
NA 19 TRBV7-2 CASSLGGPTGLGANTEAFF
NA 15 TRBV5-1 CASSLQGARTDTQYF
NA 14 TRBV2 CASSVVDRTYEQYF
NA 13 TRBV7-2 CASSSGQAQPQHF
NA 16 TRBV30 CAWSGQGPNYNSPLHF